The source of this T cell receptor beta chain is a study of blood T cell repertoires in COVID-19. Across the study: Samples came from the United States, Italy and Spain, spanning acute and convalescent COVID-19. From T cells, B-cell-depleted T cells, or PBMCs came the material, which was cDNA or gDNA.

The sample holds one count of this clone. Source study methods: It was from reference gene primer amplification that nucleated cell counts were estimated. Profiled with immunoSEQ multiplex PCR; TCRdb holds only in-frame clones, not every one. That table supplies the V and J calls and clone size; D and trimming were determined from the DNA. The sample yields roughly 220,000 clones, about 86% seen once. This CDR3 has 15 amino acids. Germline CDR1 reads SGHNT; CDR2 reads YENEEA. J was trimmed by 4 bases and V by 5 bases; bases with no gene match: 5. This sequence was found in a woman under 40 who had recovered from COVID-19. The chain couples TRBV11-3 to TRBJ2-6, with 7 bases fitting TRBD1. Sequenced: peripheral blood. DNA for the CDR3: TGTGCCAGCAGCAATACAGGGGACGGGGCCAACGTCCTGACTTTC. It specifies CASSNTGDGANVLTF.